This T cell receptor beta chain was profiled in a study of cytomegalovirus exposure and HLA in healthy donors. V lost 8 bases to trimming and J lost 6 bases; unmatched junction nucleotides: 2. Germline CDR1 and CDR2: SNHLY and FYNNEI. The CDR3 extends over 11 amino acids. Primers included in the PCR were 60 Vbeta and 13 Jbeta primers. Using immunoSEQ multiplex PCR, the repertoire was profiled, and TCRdb retains in-frame clones only, with some absent. The sample lists about 150,000 clones; roughly 70% were seen once. The sequence came from a woman aged 40 to 49 in good health and CMV-seronegative. Sequenced input: PBMCs. The J gene is TRBJ2-3, the V gene TRBV2; TRBD1 agrees at 7 bases. The CDR3 here is CASATGDTQYF. CDR3 DNA: TGTGCCAGCGCGACAGGGGATACGCAGTATTTT.